The next 15 T cell receptor beta chains were all read from a single sample in a study of a mutant IDH1 vaccine in newly diagnosed glioma listed by TCRdb under 2021. Their recognized antigens are unknown. Library construction relied on the immunoSEQ multiplex PCR assay. TCRdb took this table from immuneACCESS and kept in-frame rearrangements with V and J called. Such tables lack part of the clones; where checked against another copy, unresolved V genes explain under half of the gap, and the rest is unexplained. For this sample there are 60,000 to 70,000 clones; roughly four fifths appear just once. Approximately 3.9% of the sample goes to the ten largest clones. The time point label, as the study defines it: week 47, end of study. A 20-mer mutant IDH1 peptide at 300 micrograms in Montanide made up each vaccine dose, which was injected subcutaneously together with topical imiquimod. Sequences were derived from PBMCs, sampled from a glioma patient whose treatment included an IDH1 peptide vaccine. The receptor source for this set is a man younger than 45 with glioma.

CDR3 sequence reads: CASSFMGETQYF. CDR3 coding DNA: TGTGCCAGCAGCTTTATGGGAGAGACCCAGTACTTC. This chain connects TRBV7-9 to TRBJ2-5, with D unclear. V was trimmed by 3 bases and J by 4 bases, leaving 6 bases between them. Germline lookup yields CDR1 SEHNR and CDR2 FQNEAQ (reference sequence). The CDR3 contains 12 residues.

The J gene is TRBJ2-3, the V gene TRBV19; D is uncertain. Germline V gene sequence: CDR1 LNHDA, CDR2 SQIVND (reference sequence). V dropped 3 bases and J dropped 0 bases, with 7 bases sitting between them. This CDR3 is built from 14 residues. Here the CDR3 reads CASSIFISTDTQYF. The CDR3, as DNA: TGTGCCAGTAGTATCTTTATTAGCACAGATACGCAGTATTTT.

The rearrangement links TRBV5-1 to TRBJ2-3; 7 nucleotides align to TRBD1. Germline V CDR1 and CDR2: SGHRS, YFSETQ. The V and J ends lost 4 bases and 0 bases, in that order; junction bases with no gene match: 11. This CDR3 has 17 amino acids. Here the CDR3 DNA reads TGCGCCAGCAGCAAAACCCCCGGGACAGATAGCACAGATACGCAGTATTTT. This codes for CASSKTPGTDSTDTQYF. Complete variable domain (other parts from reference TRBV5-1 and TRBJ2-3): KAGVTQTPRYLIKTRGQQVTLSCSPISGHRSVSWYQQTPGQGLQFLFEYFSETQRNKGNFPGRFSGRQFSNSRSEMNVSTLELGDSALYLCASSKTPGTDSTDTQYFGPGTRLTVL.

The chain uses TRBV19 and TRBJ1-1; D unresolved. Germline V CDR1 and CDR2: LNHDA, SQIVND (reference sequence). The CDR3 has 14 residues. With 2 bases removed from V and 1 base from J, the gap between germline ends came to 8 bases. CDR3 nucleotides: TGTGCCAGTAGTATACGGGCCCAGAACACTGAAGCTTTCTTT. This gives the protein CASSIRAQNTEAFF.

The chain uses TRBV10-3 and TRBJ2-7; 12 bases fit TRBD1. This CDR3 has 14 amino acids. Germline V lookup: CDR1 ENHRY, CDR2 SYGVKD. The V and J ends lost 7 bases and 7 bases, in that order; junction bases with no gene match: 8. The DNA of the CDR3 is TGTGCCATCAACACGGGACAGGGGGCTCGGGAGCAGTACTTC. Translation: CAINTGQGAREQYF.

The CDR3 region is CAWCSGGYLAGANVLTF. The CDR3 DNA is TGTGCCTGGTGCAGCGGCGGCTATTTGGCTGGGGCCAACGTCCTGACTTTC. The chain has TRBV30 and TRBJ2-6, with TRBD2 as a possible D gene (5 bases). V was cut by 5 bases and J by 2 bases, with 19 bases left in between. From germline, CDR1 is GTSNPN and CDR2 SVGIG (reference sequence). The CDR3 spans 17 residues. Complete variable domain (other parts from reference TRBV30 and TRBJ2-6): SQTIHQWPATLVQPVGSPLSLECTVEGTSNPNLYWYRQAAGRGLQLLFYSVGIGQISSEVPQNLSASRPQDRQFILSSKKLLLSDSGFYLCAWCSGGYLAGANVLTFGAGSRLTVL.

DNA for the CDR3: TGTGCCATCAGTGAGTCCGACTCCGGGGGCGAGTTAATCGGGGAGCTGTTTTTT. It specifies CAISESDSGGELIGELFF. The rearrangement joins TRBV10-3 to TRBJ2-2; perhaps D is TRBD1 or TRBD2 (6 bases each). The CDR3 is made up of 18 amino acids. V was pared by 0 bases and J by 7 bases, with 21 bases between. Germline CDR1 reads ENHRY; CDR2 reads SYGVKD.

Only one count was recorded for this clone. The chain links TRBV20-1 to TRBJ1-1; perhaps TRBD1 as D (5 bases). Trimming shortened V by 4 bases and J by 9 bases, and 12 bases separated the two germline ends. Germline lookup yields CDR1 DFQATT and CDR2 SNEGSKA (reference sequence). This CDR3 spans 11 amino acids. The CDR3 protein is CSAKRGRKAFF. The CDR3, as DNA: TGCAGTGCTAAAAGGGGAAGAAAAGCTTTCTTT.

The V call is TRBV19, the J call TRBJ1-3; no reliable D call. The germline V gene encodes CDR1 LNHDA and CDR2 SQIVND (reference sequence). The CDR3 is made up of 16 amino acids. V was shortened by 6 bases and J by 8 bases, with 23 bases between the two germline ends. This CDR3 is CASRTFLRVAGDTIYF. The DNA for the CDR3 is TGTGCCAGTAGGACCTTCTTGAGAGTTGCTGGGGACACCATATATTTT.

CDR3 protein: CASSEWGQGYTTDTQYF. The CDR3 nucleotides read TGTGCCAGCAGTGAATGGGGACAGGGGTATACCACAGATACGCAGTATTTT. V is TRBV25-1 and J is TRBJ2-3, with 10 bases aligning to TRBD1. The J segment lost 2 bases and the V segment lost 1 base, leaving 6 bases of the junction unmatched. Germline assignment: CDR1 MGHDK and CDR2 SYGVNS. The CDR3 length is 17 residues.

J is TRBJ2-2 and V is TRBV7-7; maybe TRBD1 (6 bases). V dropped 1 base and J dropped 2 bases, with 8 bases sitting between them. The CDR3 totals 15 residues. Germline CDR1 is SSHAT and CDR2 is FNYEAQ (reference sequence). Here the CDR3 reads CASSLGTDNTGELFF. In nucleotides, the CDR3 is TGTGCCAGCAGCTTAGGGACAGACAACACCGGGGAGCTGTTTTTT.

The V and J genes are TRBV10-3 and TRBJ2-3; D assignment may be TRBD1 or TRBD2 (6 bases each). Trimming took off 10 bases at V and 2 bases at J, with 19 bases between the two ends. CDR1 and CDR2 from the germline V gene are ENHRY and SYGVKD. The CDR3 is 15 amino acids. The CDR3 reads CATDQRGESTDTQYF. In DNA, the CDR3 is TGTGCCACTGACCAGAGGGGGGAATCCACAGATACGCAGTATTTT.

This clone was observed a few times. This chain links TRBV21-1 with TRBJ2-3; the table's D call TRBD1 went unverified against the DNA. TRBV21-1 is noted as a pseudogene. The CDR3 sequence is 15 residues long. The CDR3 sequence: CASSSGTGVTDTQYF. CDR3 nucleotides: TGTGCCAGCAGCAGTGGGACAGGGGTCACAGATACGCAGTATTTT.

The chain recombines TRBV7-6 with TRBJ2-3; the D gene is possibly TRBD2 (5 bases). The CDR3 loop spans 13 amino acids. V shed 1 base and J shed 3 bases, with 5 bases lying between them. CDR1 SGHVS and CDR2 FNYEAQ come from the germline V gene. CDR3 region: CASSLGTTDTQYF. DNA for the CDR3: TGTGCCAGCAGCTTAGGGACTACAGATACGCAGTATTTT.

This rearrangement joins TRBV6-1 to TRBJ2-7; maybe TRBD1 (6 bases). This CDR3 comprises 15 residues. Germline CDR1 and CDR2: MNHNS and SASEGT. The V and J ends lost 5 bases and 0 bases respectively, with 14 bases between them. This CDR3 is CASSQGQGNSYEQYF. In DNA form, the CDR3 reads TGTGCCAGCAGTCAGGGGCAGGGGAACTCCTACGAGCAGTACTTC.